These 21 T cell receptor beta chains were all obtained from the same sample, sequenced in a study of T cells after yellow fever vaccination. TCRdb called the 5' RACE reads again in MiXCR, with one record for every CDR3 protein. The data hold a few hundred thousand distinct CDR3 sequences, with 9.5% to 13% observed a single time. Material: PBMCs, obtained on the day of the first yellow fever vaccination. These receptors were collected from a man younger than 30 who received the YFV17D yellow fever vaccine.

This chain connects TRBV4-3 to TRBJ1-2; D perhaps matches TRBD1 (6 bases). The ends were cut back, 4 bases at V and 4 bases at J, with 10 bases in the middle. CDR1 and CDR2 from the germline V gene are LGHNA and YSLEER. There are 13 residues in the CDR3. In nucleotides, the CDR3 is TGCGCCAGCAGCCGGACAGATATCTATGGCTACACCTTC. Protein: CASSRTDIYGYTF.

The chain links TRBV7-6 to TRBJ1-2, with TRBD1 as a possible D gene (5 bases). CDR1 and CDR2 from the germline V gene are SGHVS and FNYEAQ. This CDR3 has 15 residues. The V end lost 2 bases, the J end lost 7 bases, and 17 bases lay between the germline ends. The CDR3: CASSLSGAGVGGYTF. The CDR3, as DNA: TGTGCCAGCAGCTTAAGTGGGGCAGGTGTGGGTGGCTACACCTTC.

For the CDR3, the DNA is TGTGCCACCAGCAGAGGTGGCACAGGGGAGGCTAATGAAAAACTGTTTTTT. Its translation: CATSRGGTGEANEKLFF. The V call is TRBV15, the J call TRBJ1-4; TRBD1 aligns across 7 bases. Losses at the gene ends were 1 base for V and 3 bases for J; bases not matched to a gene: 8. The CDR3 loop spans 17 amino acids. Germline loops: CDR1 LNHNV, CDR2 YYDKDF (reference sequence).

CDR3 sequence reads: CASSLGVGQETQYF. The DNA of the CDR3 is TGTGCCAGCAGCTTAGGGGTGGGACAAGAGACCCAGTACTTC. The chain employs TRBV11-2 and TRBJ2-5; D remains ambiguous. In germline, CDR1 is SGHAT, CDR2 FQNNGV. The germline V and J ends were trimmed by 1 base and 2 bases, with 8 bases remaining between them. The CDR3 totals 14 residues.

This clonotype has a handful of counts. This chain links TRBV5-6 with TRBJ1-2; D uncertain. The V gene's germline CDR1 is SGHDT and CDR2 YYEEEE. V shed 4 bases and J shed 8 bases, with 15 bases lying between them. The CDR3 sequence is 13 residues long. The CDR3 nucleotides are TGTGCCAGCAGCCCGATTTACGGCAGGGGCTACACCTTC. Translated, it gives CASSPIYGRGYTF.

This clonotype was counted only a few times. This chain links TRBV7-2 with TRBJ1-1; no firm D call. Trimming stripped 3 bases from V and 0 bases from J, with 11 bases between. Germline V lookup: CDR1 SGHTA, CDR2 FQGNSA. The CDR3 is 15 amino acids. CDR3 nucleotides: TGTGCCAGCAGCTTCGGGCTCGGGATGAACACTGAAGCTTTCTTT. This gives the protein CASSFGLGMNTEAFF.

This chain uses TRBV7-3 with TRBJ2-1; TRBD2 is a possible D gene (7 bases). The CDR3 runs to 17 residues. Trimming took 4 bases from V and 0 from J, leaving 16 bases between them. Germline V CDR1 and CDR2: SGHTA, FQGTGA. The CDR3 sequence is CASSSLRGGGSYNEQFF. DNA for the CDR3: TGTGCCAGCAGCTCGTTAAGGGGAGGGGGCTCCTACAATGAGCAGTTCTTC. Variable domain in full (rest from reference TRBV7-3 and TRBJ2-1): GAGVSQTPSNKVTEKGKYVELRCDPISGHTALYWYRQSLGQGPEFLIYFQGTGAADDSGLPNDRFFAVRPEGSVSTLKIQRTERGDSAVYLCASSSLRGGGSYNEQFFGPGTRLTVL.

This clonotype was counted ten times or more. The chain recombines TRBV7-9 with TRBJ2-7; the D gene could be TRBD1 or TRBD2 (5 bases each). The CDR3 spans 15 residues. Trimming took off 1 base at V and 2 bases at J, with 12 bases between the two ends. The germline CDR1 and CDR2 sequences are SEHNR and FQNEAQ (reference sequence). The CDR3 reads CASSLEVGGTYEQYF. CDR3 nucleotide sequence: TGTGCCAGCAGCTTAGAGGTTGGGGGAACCTACGAGCAGTACTTC.

The rearrangement joins TRBV6-2 or TRBV6-3 to TRBJ1-5; 9 nucleotides match TRBD1. Germline V gene lookup returns CDR1 MNHEY and CDR2 SVGEGT. V shed 5 bases and J 3 bases; nucleotides not matched to a gene: 8. CDR3 length: 16 residues. In DNA form, the CDR3 reads TGTGCCAGCAGTACCAGGACAGGGGCGAACAATCAGCCCCAGCATTTT. Encoded protein: CASSTRTGANNQPQHF.

This sequence joins TRBV4-3 and TRBJ1-1, with a tentative D call TRBD1 (5 bases). The CDR3 spans 16 residues. V was trimmed by 4 bases and J by 3 bases, leaving 18 bases between them. CDR1 and CDR2 (germline): LGHNA, YSLEER. The CDR3 reads CASSRDGRGFDTEAFF. Here the CDR3 DNA reads TGCGCCAGCAGCCGGGACGGCCGGGGGTTCGACACTGAAGCTTTCTTT.

Only one count was recorded for this clonotype. J is TRBJ1-2 and V is TRBV7-2; D possibly corresponds to TRBD1 (6 bases). The germline CDR1 and CDR2 sequences are SGHTA and FQGNSA. CDR3 length: 17 amino acids. Deletions cut 5 bases from V and 0 bases from J, with 19 bases between. The DNA of the CDR3 is TGTGCCAGCAGCCCCATCGACGGGGGGGCGACTAACTATGGCTACACCTTC. Translation gives CASSPIDGGATNYGYTF.

This chain connects TRBV11-2 to TRBJ2-4, with 7 positions matching TRBD2. Germline V CDR1 and CDR2: SGHAT, FQNNGV. The CDR3 is 14 residues long. V was clipped by 3 bases and J by 5 bases; unmatched bases: 4. The CDR3 region has the DNA TGTGCCAGCAGCTTTTTCGGGAGGCAAAACATTCAGTACTTC. It is translated as CASSFFGRQNIQYF. Using reference TRBV11-2 and TRBJ2-4 for the parts outside the CDR3, the full variable domain is EAGVAQSPRYKIIEKRQSVAFWCNPISGHATLYWYQQILGQGPKLLIQFQNNGVVDDSQLPKDRFSAERLKGVDSTLKIQPAKLEDSAVYLCASSFFGRQNIQYFGAGTRLSVL.

This clonotype has only a few counts. The chain combines TRBV6-5 with TRBJ1-1; the D gene is possibly TRBD1 (5 bases). The V end was cut by 2 bases, the J end by 5 bases, with 12 bases between. There are 14 residues in the CDR3. Per the germline V gene, CDR1 is MNHEY and CDR2 is SVGAGI. The CDR3 DNA reads TGTGCCAGCAGTTACGACGCAGGGTGGACTGAAGCTTTCTTT. This gives the protein CASSYDAGWTEAFF.

This clonotype was seen ten or more times. The chain recombines TRBV24-1 with TRBJ2-3; D gene unclear. In germline, CDR1 is KGHDR, CDR2 SFDVKD. The CDR3 is 13 amino acids. Trimming took 9 bases from V and 6 from J, leaving 15 bases between them. CDR3 sequence (DNA): TGTGCCACCGGGCGAGATGGGTCCGATACGCAGTATTTT. This sequence encodes CATGRDGSDTQYF.

V is TRBV12-3 or TRBV12-4 and J is TRBJ2-5; 8 bases fit TRBD2. Trimming at V came to 5 bases and at J to 5 bases, leaving 7 bases not matched to a gene. This CDR3 contains 14 residues. The CDR3: CASSGSGGGETQYF. CDR3 in DNA: TGTGCCAGCAGTGGGAGCGGGGGAGGCGAGACCCAGTACTTC.

The chain recombines TRBV5-6 with TRBJ2-7; TRBD1 matches at 7 bases. CDR1 is SGHDT and CDR2 is YYEEEE in the germline V gene. V trimming: 4 bases; J trimming: 1 base; junction bases outside the gene matches: 8. The CDR3 length is 15 residues. CDR3 DNA: TGTGCCAGCAGCGAGGCACAGGGGAAATCCTACGAGCAGTACGTC. Its translation is CASSEAQGKSYEQYV.

This clonotype was seen a few times. The chain links TRBV7-9 to TRBJ2-3, with D possibly matching TRBD1 (6 bases). V lost 5 bases and J 9 bases, leaving 12 bases between the germline ends. The CDR3 is made up of 12 amino acids. From germline, CDR1 is SEHNR and CDR2 FQNEAQ (reference sequence). Written as DNA, the CDR3 is TGTGCCAGCAGCAACAGGGCAGGCACGCAGTATTTT. Residues: CASSNRAGTQYF. Full variable domain (rest looked up from reference TRBV7-9 and TRBJ2-3): DTGVSQNPRHKITKRGQNVTFRCDPISEHNRLYWYRQTLGQGPEFLTYFQNEAQLEKSRLLSDRFSAERPKGSFSTLEIQRTEQGDSAMYLCASSNRAGTQYFGPGTRLTVL.

CDR3 sequence reads: CSVGGATDTQYF. In nucleotides, the CDR3 is TGCAGCGTTGGGGGGGCCACAGATACGCAGTATTTT. The rearrangement uses TRBV29-1 and TRBJ2-3; either TRBD1 or TRBD2 may fit D (6 bases each). Germline loops: CDR1 SQVTM, CDR2 ANQGSEA. CDR3 length: 12 amino acids. Trimming left V 4 bases short and J 2 bases short, with 7 bases between.

This chain links TRBV6-1 with TRBJ1-2; possibly TRBD1 for D (5 bases). Trimming took off 7 bases at V and 0 bases at J, with 18 bases between the two ends. Per germline, CDR1 MNHNS and CDR2 SASEGT. This CDR3 spans 16 amino acids. The CDR3 bases are TGTGCCAGCACCCTCGCCCCTGGGGGGACTAACTATGGCTACACCTTC. Amino acid sequence: CASTLAPGGTNYGYTF.

This chain links TRBV2 with TRBJ2-2, with TRBD2 matching over 9 bases. Germline CDR1 SNHLY, CDR2 FYNNEI. The CDR3 extends over 16 amino acids. With 10 bases clipped from V and 0 bases from J, the junction kept 9 bases outside the gene matches. The CDR3 nucleotides read TGTGCCACCCCGGGTAGCGGGGGTGCGAACACCGGGGAGCTGTTTTTT. This codes for CATPGSGGANTGELFF.

This clonotype was counted a few times. This chain joins TRBV5-1 and TRBJ2-3; tentatively, D is TRBD2 (6 bases). Germline lookup yields CDR1 SGHRS and CDR2 YFSETQ. The CDR3 consists of 15 residues. Trimming removed 1 base from V and 2 bases from J, with 11 bases in between. The CDR3 bases are TGCGCCAGCAGCTTGCACGGGGGAAACACAGATACGCAGTATTTT. Protein: CASSLHGGNTDTQYF.